This TCR beta chain originates from a study of human T cells and chemical hapten exposure (dated by TCRdb to 2020 to 2023). Study-level background: For sensitization, 2% DPC in acetone was applied to a 2 cm by 2 cm area of upper inner arm skin. Weekly therapeutic DPC doses were additionally applied to the scalp of patients throughout the approximately 25-week study period. Patient blood was sampled pre-sensitization (week 0) and at 2, 6 and about 24 weeks after DPC sensitization. For TCR sequencing, blood came from 25 to 35 alopecia patients at anywhere from one to four time points (pre-sensitization, 2, 6 and 24 weeks). In alopecia patients, the study followed how the peripheral blood TCR repertoire changed in vivo over primary and secondary sensitization to diphenylcyclopropenone (DPC), a hapten. Libraries were pooled for sequencing, and variation in per-sample TCR yields was attributed mainly to small differences in library volumes within the pool. Patch testing was performed on the upper back with Finn chambers containing 0.01% DPC, and the patch tests were scored after 6 days according to International Contact Dermatitis Research Group standards. The mostly female patient cohort included alopecia areata with under or over 50% scalp involvement, alopecia totalis and alopecia universalis. General findings and caveats noted by the study authors: The number of TCRs above 1 in 1000 frequency did not change with DPC sensitization; there was no evidence of global repertoire structure alterations. Compared with pre-sensitization or healthy control sets, expanded TCRs formed significantly more large CDR3 similarity clusters, which is consistent with antigen-driven responses. After repeated subsampling, changes were observed in the strength of the expansion versus patch-test correlation and in the threshold at which the correlation became significant. All patients had alopecia, a presumed autoimmune disease, so their immune response might differ from that of healthy individuals. Patch test score correlated positively with the number of PT1 expanded TCRs, reaching significance at thresholds 8, 16 and 32 but not at 4.

Worth noting for this clonotype: There is no known antigen for this receptor. No clone much larger than this one lies a single base away; base qualities are absent.

The V end gives up 3 bases and the J end 5 bases, leaving 5 bases in the junction not matched to a gene. The CDR3 measures 14 amino acids from cysteine to phenylalanine. Here the CDR3 DNA is all that survives: 42 bases in frame from base 1. The time point label here, explained by the study, means: patch test 1, 2 weeks after DPC sensitization. Sample treatment or condition, as interpreted from the label and publication: therapeutic diphenylcyclopropenone sensitization with weekly scalp DPC. At each patch-test visit, blood was drawn before the patch test was applied. Patients were considered eligible if aged 18 to 70, diagnosed with alopecia and deemed suitable for DPC therapy, and patients were excluded if pregnant. Total RNA was isolated from unfractionated whole blood collected in Tempus Blood RNA tubes. Preparation of the library involved RACE. Instrument used: NextSeq 500. During library preparation, unique molecular identifiers were attached to individual cDNA molecules so that TCRs could be counted in a quantitative, reproducible way. For every blood RNA sample, sequencing covered both the TCR alpha and TCR beta chains. As for the original processing: A median of around 100,000 TCRs per sample was observed, with a range of about 20,000 to 700,000. The Decombinator software suite was used to annotate the V, J and CDR3 of the TCR reads. To make PS versus PT1 abundance plots, every sample was subsampled to the same number of TCRs (28,000). TCRs were defined as expanded if absent before sensitization and observed at least eight times at the 2-week time point. In-frame beta chains were kept once TCRdb had trimmed the public reads at Q25 with fastp and called clones with MiXCR. Every CDR3 protein is listed once, alongside the most common genes and DNA of its rows. TCRdb's processing, not the authors', yielded these V and J calls. The sample table contains about 69,000 distinct CDR3 sequences; only one count was recorded for around 30% of them. The ten top clones hold 7.5% to 10% of the sample.

The V and J segments used are TRBV12-3 or TRBV12-4 and TRBJ1-1, with 8 middle bases fitting TRBD1. The starting material was whole blood, obtained in connection with sensitization to the hapten diphenylcyclopropenone (DPC). The origin of this receptor is a man aged 40-49 years with alopecia areata. Some clones in this sample may be carry-over from other donors' samples. The DNA sequence is TGTGCCAGCAGTTTGAGCAGGGGGCTAACTGAAGCTTTCTTT. Its translation is CASSLSRGLTEAFF.